The 26 T cell receptor beta chains given below trace back to one sample, sequenced in a study of vaccination and CD4 T cells after COVID-19. No antigen has been assigned to these receptors. Treatment of the sample: approximately nine-day PBMC culture with coronavirus spike peptide pools or control peptides (ViraFEST assay). The Oncomine TCR Beta short-read assay was applied to DNA of cultured CD4+ T cells. MiXCR, applied by TCRdb to the PCR reads, yields one record per CDR3 protein. Of 15,000 to 20,000 distinct CDR3 sequences in the sample, about 60% were seen once. The source material was CD4+ T cells from blood, cultured in vitro. All receptors derive from a human donor who had recovered from COVID-19.

This chain connects TRBV20-1 to TRBJ1-5; maybe TRBD1 (5 bases). V shed 3 bases and J shed 0 bases, with 12 bases lying between them. The CDR3 is 15 residues long. Germline loops: CDR1 DFQATT, CDR2 SNEGSKA (reference sequence). The CDR3 region is CSASGGTYSNQPQHF. In DNA form, the CDR3 reads TGCAGTGCTAGCGGGGGGACCTATAGCAATCAGCCCCAGCATTTT.

CDR3: CASSLGPPLAGTYNEQFF. In DNA, the CDR3 is TGTGCCAGCAGCTTAGGTCCCCCACTAGCGGGAACCTACAATGAGCAGTTCTTC. The chain uses TRBV7-2 and TRBJ2-1; 10 bases are shared with TRBD2. Germline V gene lookup returns CDR1 SGHTA and CDR2 FQGNSA. The CDR3 is 18 residues long. V lost 1 base to trimming and J lost 2 bases; unmatched junction nucleotides: 8.

V and J are TRBV12-3 or TRBV12-4 and TRBJ1-1; the D is unclear. V was cut by 2 bases and J by 0 bases, with 10 bases left in between. The CDR3 length is 15 residues. The CDR3 loop is CASSLSDIMNTEAFF. The DNA of the CDR3 is TGTGCCAGCAGTTTATCCGACATAATGAACACTGAAGCTTTCTTT.

The V call is TRBV27, the J call TRBJ1-1; D gene uncertain. The CDR3 totals 16 residues. The V and J ends lost 5 bases and 0 bases respectively, with 16 bases between them. Looked up from germline, CDR1 is MNHEY and CDR2 is SMNVEV (reference sequence). The CDR3 nucleotides are TGTGCCAGCAGTCCTGGACCGTCCTGGATGAACACTGAAGCTTTCTTT. Protein: CASSPGPSWMNTEAFF.

V and J are TRBV30 and TRBJ1-6, with a weak D call TRBD1 (6 bases). Germline CDR1 is GTSNPN and CDR2 is SVGIG (reference sequence). Between the trimmed V and J ends, which lost 1 base and 7 bases, there was a span of 8 bases. This CDR3 has 13 amino acids. The CDR3 nucleotides are TGTGCCTGGAGTGACACAGGGAATTCACCCCTCCACTTT. Residues: CAWSDTGNSPLHF.

In this sample, this clonotype turned up once. The chain joins TRBV5-1 to TRBJ1-1; 7 nucleotides match TRBD1. Per the germline V gene, CDR1 is SGHRS and CDR2 is YFSETQ. The ends lost 2 bases at V and 3 bases at J; junction bases unmatched: 4. The CDR3 length is 14 residues. The CDR3 DNA reads as TGCGCCAGCAGCTTACAGGGGAGTGACACTGAAGCTTTCTTT. Amino acids: CASSLQGSDTEAFF.

The CDR3 DNA follows: TGTGCCTGGAGTAAGGGGGGCGGCAATCAGCCCCAGCATTTT. Translating it yields CAWSKGGGNQPQHF. The rearrangement joins TRBV30 to TRBJ1-5; D may be TRBD1 (6 bases). Looked up from germline, CDR1 is GTSNPN and CDR2 is SVGIG (reference sequence). The CDR3 has 14 amino acids. The V end was cut by 2 bases, the J end by 2 bases, with 10 bases between.

The chain couples TRBV27 to TRBJ2-7; D unresolved. The CDR3 consists of 14 residues. From germline, CDR1 is MNHEY and CDR2 SMNVEV (reference sequence). The V end was cut by 4 bases, the J end by 6 bases, with 16 bases between. In DNA, the CDR3 is TGTGCCAGCAGTTCAGGCGGTTTGGCGCGCGAGCAGTACTTC. It specifies CASSSGGLAREQYF.

This clonotype was counted between two and nine times. The chain combines TRBV12-3 or TRBV12-4 with TRBJ1-2; 7 positions agree with TRBD1. J was trimmed by 5 bases and V by 3 bases; bases with no gene match: 12. The CDR3 has 16 residues. DNA for the CDR3: TGTGCCAGCAGTTTGGGACAGAACCTTATTTCTTATGGCTACACCTTC. Residues: CASSLGQNLISYGYTF.

The V gene is TRBV5-4, the J gene TRBJ2-7; D not certain. The CDR3 is 14 residues long. The V gene's germline CDR1 is SGHNT and CDR2 YYREEE (reference sequence). The V gene lost 4 bases and the J gene lost 9 bases, with 20 bases spanning the gap. CDR3 coding DNA: TGTGCCAGCAGCCTGGGGTCCGAATATACTGCGCAGTACTTC. Its translation: CASSLGSEYTAQYF.

This clonotype was detected only a few times. V usage is TRBV20-1 and J usage is TRBJ1-5; the D is unclear. Between the trimmed V and J ends, which lost 2 bases and 1 base, there was a span of 3 bases. This CDR3 comprises 12 residues. The germline gives CDR1 DFQATT, CDR2 SNEGSKA (reference sequence). The CDR3 nucleotides read TGCAGTGCTAGAAACAGCAATCAGCCCCAGCATTTT. Protein sequence: CSARNSNQPQHF.

The chain recombines TRBV7-9 with TRBJ2-1; D remains ambiguous. The CDR3 totals 15 residues. Between the trimmed V and J ends, which lost 5 bases and 4 bases, there was a span of 15 bases. Germline V gene data show CDR1 as SEHNR and CDR2 as FQNEAQ (reference sequence). The CDR3 region is CASSPGRQRYNEQFF. CDR3 nucleotide sequence: TGTGCCAGCAGCCCTGGTAGACAAAGATACAATGAGCAGTTCTTC.

The chain joins TRBV12-3 or TRBV12-4 to TRBJ2-1, with D possibly TRBD2 on 6 matching bases. V lost 2 bases, J lost 15 bases, and 17 bases lay in between. The CDR3 is 13 residues long. CDR3 DNA sequence: TGTGCCAGCAGTTTAACTGAGGAGCGGGTGCGGTTCTTC. Residues: CASSLTEERVRFF.

The chain carries TRBV7-2 and TRBJ1-3; D gene uncertain. Per germline, CDR1 SGHTA and CDR2 FQGNSA. The V gene lost 1 base and the J gene lost 1 base, with 11 bases spanning the gap. The CDR3 sequence is 16 residues long. This chain's CDR3 is CASSLDVGRSGNTIYF. In DNA, the CDR3 is TGTGCCAGCAGCTTAGACGTGGGCCGTTCTGGAAACACCATATATTTT.

The chain carries TRBV5-1 and TRBJ1-2, with a tentative D call TRBD1 (5 bases). The CDR3 is made up of 15 amino acids. CDR1 SGHRS and CDR2 YFSETQ come from the germline V gene. V was pared by 0 bases and J by 8 bases, with 17 bases between. CDR3: CASSLEPGPMGGYTF. The CDR3 nucleotides read TGCGCCAGCAGCTTGGAACCGGGACCCATGGGGGGCTACACCTTC.

CDR3 sequence: CASSYFGLAGGKEQFF. The DNA of the CDR3 is TGTGCCAGCAGTTACTTCGGACTAGCGGGAGGAAAAGAGCAGTTCTTC. The V call is TRBV6-5, the J call TRBJ2-1; TRBD2 agrees at 14 bases. This CDR3 region has 16 residues. J gave up 10 bases and V 1 base, and 6 bases lay outside the gene matches. The germline gives CDR1 MNHEY, CDR2 SVGAGI.

This clonotype has more than one count but fewer than ten. The genes are TRBV27 and TRBJ1-6; D is undetermined. The CDR3 loop spans 14 amino acids. V dropped 4 bases and J dropped 1 base, with 5 bases sitting between them. Germline CDR1 MNHEY, CDR2 SMNVEV (reference sequence). Here the CDR3 reads CASSSDSYNSPLHF. CDR3 sequence (DNA): TGTGCCAGCAGTTCGGATTCCTATAATTCACCCCTCCACTTT.

The chain joins TRBV2 to TRBJ1-2; TRBD1 might be the D (5 bases). Trimming removed 3 bases from V and 8 bases from J, with 16 bases in between. Germline loops: CDR1 SNHLY, CDR2 FYNNEI. This CDR3 is 14 amino acids long. DNA of the CDR3: TGTGCCAGCAGTGAGCCCAGGACACGGCGGGGCTACACCTTC. Translated, it gives CASSEPRTRRGYTF.

The chain couples TRBV6-5 to TRBJ1-1; tentative D call: TRBD1 (5 bases). The CDR3 length is 13 residues. Germline assignment: CDR1 MNHEY and CDR2 SVGAGI. Trimming cost V 0 bases and J 6 bases, with 8 bases left between them. Here the CDR3 reads CASSYSQGPEAFF. The CDR3 region has the DNA TGTGCCAGCAGTTACTCTCAGGGCCCTGAAGCTTTCTTT.

This rearrangement joins TRBV20-1 to TRBJ2-7; D is undetermined. Germline values: CDR1 DFQATT, CDR2 SNEGSKA (reference sequence). The CDR3 covers 11 residues. V lost 5 bases, J lost 7 bases, and 12 bases lay in between. For the CDR3, the DNA is TGCAGTGCTCGCCCTCTGCGTGAGCAGTACTTC. Protein sequence: CSARPLREQYF.

V usage is TRBV6-1 and J usage is TRBJ2-3, with 11 bases matching TRBD2. The V segment lost 1 base and the J segment 4 bases; nucleotides outside the gene matches: 4. The length of the CDR3 is 16 residues. Germline CDR1 is MNHNS and CDR2 is SASEGT. The DNA of the CDR3 is TGTGCCAGCAGTGAAGTGGTTAGCGGGAGGGCAGATACGCAGTATTTT. It codes for CASSEVVSGRADTQYF.

The chain is built from TRBV14 and TRBJ2-5; TRBD2 aligns across 9 bases. The germline gives CDR1 SGHDN, CDR2 FVKESK. The V gene end was trimmed by 6 bases and the J gene end by 2 bases; junction bases not matched to a gene: 4. The CDR3 contains 14 residues. In DNA form, the CDR3 reads TGTGCCAGCAGGTCGACTAGCGGACAAGAGACCCAGTACTTC. This codes for CASRSTSGQETQYF. Together with reference TRBV14 and TRBJ2-5, the CDR3 gives the full variable domain: EAGVTQFPSHSVIEKGQTVTLRCDPISGHDNLYWYRRVMGKEIKFLLHFVKESKQDESGMPNNRFLAERTGGTYSTLKVQPAELEDSGVYFCASRSTSGQETQYFGPGTRLLVL.

This clonotype has a handful of counts. This chain connects TRBV15 to TRBJ2-3, with 12 bases lining up with TRBD1. The CDR3 consists of 14 residues. The germline gives CDR1 LNHNV, CDR2 YYDKDF (reference sequence). The V and J ends lost 4 bases and 6 bases, in that order; junction bases with no gene match: 2. In nucleotides, the CDR3 is TGTGCCACCAGCAAGGGACAGGGGGCCGATACGCAGTATTTT. It translates to CATSKGQGADTQYF.

The chain carries TRBV28 and TRBJ1-5, with a tentative D call TRBD1 (6 bases). This CDR3 comprises 15 residues. Trimming shortened V by 6 bases and J by 2 bases, and 14 bases separated the two germline ends. Germline V CDR1 and CDR2: MDHEN, SYDVKM. The CDR3 loop is CASSQLEGGNQPQHF. Here the CDR3 DNA reads TGTGCCAGCAGCCAATTGGAGGGGGGCAATCAGCCCCAGCATTTT.

This clonotype was counted a few times. This chain links TRBV2 with TRBJ2-5; tentatively, D is TRBD2 (7 bases). The CDR3 is made up of 14 amino acids. CDR1 and CDR2 (germline): SNHLY, FYNNEI. V was clipped by 4 bases and J by 4 bases, with 13 bases between them. The CDR3 reads CASSVGGRRETQYF. Written as DNA, the CDR3 is TGTGCCAGCAGTGTCGGGGGGCGCCGAGAGACCCAGTACTTC.

V usage is TRBV5-5 and J usage is TRBJ1-5; the D gene is possibly TRBD1 (6 bases). V was cut by 1 base and J by 2 bases, with 10 bases left in between. CDR1 SGHKS and CDR2 YYEKEE come from the germline V gene (reference sequence). This CDR3 has 15 residues. The CDR3 bases are TGTGCCAGCAGCTTGATGGAGGGGGGCAATCAGCCCCAGCATTTT. Translated, it gives CASSLMEGGNQPQHF. Supplemented by reference TRBV5-5 and TRBJ1-5, the full variable domain reads DAGVTQSPTHLIKTRGQQVTLRCSPISGHKSVSWYQQVLGQGPQFIFQYYEKEERGRGNFPDRFSARQFPNYSSELNVNALLLGDSALYLCASSLMEGGNQPQHFGDGTRLSIL.